The 21 T cell receptor beta chains below were found in one sample sequenced in a study of shared clonotypes between healthy human individuals. Sequenced by immunoSEQ multiplex PCR; TCRdb stores in-frame clones only, minus some. Here the sample spans about 480,000 clones, roughly 78% being singletons. The specimen sequenced was PBMCs. The receptor source for this set is a woman aged 40 to 50 in good health. Some clones in this sample may be carry-over from other donors' samples.

This clone was counted once. The V gene is TRBV7-9, the J gene TRBJ2-7, with D maybe TRBD1 (6 bases). Germline-derived CDR1 and CDR2 are SEHNR and FQNEAQ (reference sequence). Trimming stripped 5 bases from V and 2 bases from J, with 16 bases between. This CDR3 has 15 residues. The CDR3 nucleotides are TGTGCCAGCAGCAATCCCCGGGACACGACCTACGAGCAGTACTTC. Protein: CASSNPRDTTYEQYF.

With respect to this clone: Other DNA sequences in this specimen translate into the identical CDR3. The CDR3 region has the DNA TGTGCCAGCAGCCAGGGAGTGAACACTGAAGCTTTCTTT. Translation: CASSQGVNTEAFF. This sequence joins TRBV14 and TRBJ1-1, with unresolved D. V lost 3 bases, J lost 0 bases, and 5 bases lay in between. CDR1 is SGHDN, CDR2 FVKESK, per germline. The CDR3 has 13 residues.

V gene TRBV27 combines with J gene TRBJ2-1, with TRBD2 as a possible D gene (5 bases). Germline-derived CDR1 and CDR2 are MNHEY and SMNVEV (reference sequence). This CDR3 has 16 amino acids. The V end was cut by 6 bases, the J end by 3 bases, with 18 bases between. CDR3 in DNA: TGTGCCAGCAGCCGGCGGGTCACCAACGTCTACAATGAGCAGTTCTTC. The encoded protein is CASSRRVTNVYNEQFF.

The chain recombines TRBV16 with TRBJ2-2, with 7 nucleotides matching TRBD1. Germline-derived CDR1 and CDR2 are KGHSY and FQNENV. V gave up 1 base and J gave up 0 bases; unmatched junction bases: 2. The CDR3 is 16 amino acids. CDR3 residues: CASSQLGTANTGELFF. Here the CDR3 DNA reads TGTGCCAGCAGCCAATTGGGGACAGCGAACACCGGGGAGCTGTTTTTT.

This chain uses TRBV5-1 with TRBJ2-7, with D maybe TRBD1 (5 bases). This CDR3 spans 14 amino acids. Germline V lookup: CDR1 SGHRS, CDR2 YFSETQ. Between the trimmed V and J ends, which lost 2 bases and 0 bases, there was a span of 9 bases. For the CDR3, the DNA is TGCGCCAGCAGCTTTCGACAGAACTCCTACGAGCAGTACTTC. It yields the protein CASSFRQNSYEQYF.

Concerning this clone itself: A junction boundary mismatches the germline segment, possibly from a read error. V gene TRBV6-5 combines with J gene TRBJ1-2; D is perhaps TRBD1 (5 bases). The CDR3 sequence is 13 residues long. Germline assignment: CDR1 MNHEY and CDR2 SVGAGI. CDR3 sequence (DNA): TGTGCCATCAGTGAGCAGGGCGACTATGGCTACACCTTC. Protein product: CAISEQGDYGYTF.

The V call is TRBV27, the J call TRBJ1-4, with a tentative D call TRBD1 (6 bases). CDR3 length: 14 amino acids. Trimming took 5 bases from V and 8 from J, leaving 15 bases between them. From germline, CDR1 is MNHEY and CDR2 SMNVEV (reference sequence). As DNA, the CDR3 is TGTGCCAGCAGTCAACAGGGCGTTGGGGAAAAACTGTTTTTT. Encoded protein: CASSQQGVGEKLFF.

This clone has a single count. The chain couples TRBV28 to TRBJ2-7, with D unclear. Germline assignment: CDR1 MDHEN and CDR2 SYDVKM. The CDR3 runs 13 residues. Trimming took off 2 bases at V and 4 bases at J, with 9 bases between the two ends. The CDR3 DNA sequence: TGTGCCAGCAGTTTACCCAGTCGGTACGAGCAGTACTTC. This sequence encodes CASSLPSRYEQYF.

The chain is built from TRBV30 and TRBJ2-5, with 12 nucleotides matching TRBD2. Looked up from germline, CDR1 is GTSNPN and CDR2 is SVGIG (reference sequence). The J segment lost 5 bases and the V segment lost 2 bases, leaving 3 bases of the junction unmatched. The CDR3 is made up of 14 amino acids. The CDR3 sequence is CAWSLAGGPETQYF. The DNA for the CDR3 is TGTGCCTGGAGTCTAGCGGGAGGGCCTGAGACCCAGTACTTC.

This chain links TRBV7-9 with TRBJ2-2, with 8 bases aligning to TRBD1. Looked up from germline, CDR1 is SEHNR and CDR2 is FQNEAQ (reference sequence). The CDR3 loop spans 13 amino acids. The V and J ends lost 6 bases and 5 bases, in that order; junction bases with no gene match: 2. The CDR3 DNA sequence: TGTGCCAGCAGGAGACAGGGGACCGGGGAGCTGTTTTTT. Its translation is CASRRQGTGELFF.

This rearrangement joins TRBV29-1 to TRBJ1-3; D is unclear. V lost 6 bases, J lost 3 bases, and 12 bases lay in between. Per the germline V gene, CDR1 is SQVTM and CDR2 is ANQGSEA. The CDR3 covers 13 residues. The chain's CDR3 is CSVGWGVGNTIYF. The DNA of the CDR3 is TGCAGCGTCGGATGGGGTGTTGGAAACACCATATATTTT.

V is TRBV28 and J is TRBJ2-4, with D perhaps assigned TRBD1 or TRBD2 (5 bases each). The germline CDR1 and CDR2 sequences are MDHEN and SYDVKM. The length of the CDR3 is 15 residues. Trimming removed 11 bases at V and 0 bases at J, with 17 bases between. CDR3 bases: TGTGCCTCAGGTGGCCTGGGGGTAGCCAAAAACATTCAGTACTTC. Its translation: CASGGLGVAKNIQYF.

V gene TRBV30 combines with J gene TRBJ2-1, with 10 nucleotides matching TRBD2. Germline V gene sequence: CDR1 GTSNPN, CDR2 SVGIG (reference sequence). The length of the CDR3 is 14 residues. After removal of 1 base from V and 15 bases from J, the junction contained 12 bases not matched to a gene. This CDR3 reads CAWSALAGVSNPFF. As DNA, the CDR3 is TGTGCCTGGAGTGCCCTAGCGGGAGTTTCGAATCCGTTCTTC.

This clone is a singleton in its sample. This rearrangement joins TRBV7-6 to TRBJ2-5; 8 bases agree with TRBD1. Per the germline V gene, CDR1 is SGHVS and CDR2 is FNYEAQ. Unmatched junction bases numbered 10, after V lost 3 bases and J lost 4 bases. This CDR3 has 16 residues. CDR3 in amino acids: CASSLDRTGTGETQYF. Written as DNA, the CDR3 is TGTGCCAGCAGCTTGGACCGGACAGGGACGGGAGAGACCCAGTACTTC.

V and J are TRBV2 and TRBJ2-7, with 11 positions matching TRBD2. Unmatched junction bases numbered 6, after V lost 5 bases and J lost 6 bases. The CDR3 sequence is 14 residues long. The V gene's germline CDR1 is SNHLY and CDR2 FYNNEI. CDR3 amino acids: CASSTSGRLSEQYF. CDR3 sequence (DNA): TGTGCCAGCAGTACTAGCGGGAGACTATCCGAGCAGTACTTC.

This clone was seen a handful of times. The V gene is TRBV20-1, the J gene TRBJ1-1; D remains ambiguous. Trimming shortened V by 4 bases and J by 7 bases, and 10 bases separated the two germline ends. The CDR3 totals 11 residues. CDR1 and CDR2 (germline): DFQATT, SNEGSKA (reference sequence). The CDR3 loop is CSAKTAHEAFF. The CDR3, as DNA: TGCAGTGCTAAAACAGCTCATGAAGCTTTCTTT.

V gene TRBV7-2 combines with J gene TRBJ2-3, with D perhaps matching TRBD1 (5 bases). V was clipped by 4 bases and J by 0 bases, with 11 bases between them. Germline-derived CDR1 and CDR2 are SGHTA and FQGNSA. This CDR3 has 15 residues. Here the CDR3 DNA reads TGTGCCAGCAGCTATAGGGGTTACAGCACAGATACGCAGTATTTT. This translates into CASSYRGYSTDTQYF.

V is TRBV10-1 and J is TRBJ2-1; TRBD2 agrees at 7 bases. The CDR3 loop spans 16 amino acids. The germline V gene encodes CDR1 WNHNN and CDR2 SYGVQD (reference sequence). After removal of 6 bases from V and 0 bases from J, the junction contained 8 bases not matched to a gene. CDR3 in amino acids: CASSTLATYSYNEQFF. The CDR3 coding sequence is TGCGCCAGCAGCACACTAGCGACCTACTCCTACAATGAGCAGTTCTTC.

This rearrangement joins TRBV19 to TRBJ2-3; TRBD2 agrees at 9 bases. The V gene's germline CDR1 is LNHDA and CDR2 SQIVND (reference sequence). The CDR3 consists of 17 residues. V lost 5 bases, J lost 2 bases, and 11 bases stayed unmatched. The CDR3 spells CASSLMWLAGNTDTQYF. The CDR3 DNA sequence: TGTGCCAGTAGTTTAATGTGGCTAGCGGGAAACACAGATACGCAGTATTTT. Drawing the rest from reference TRBV19 and TRBJ2-3, the complete variable domain is DGGITQSPKYLFRKEGQNVTLSCEQNLNHDAMYWYRQDPGQGLRLIYYSQIVNDFQKGDIAEGYSVSREKKESFPLTVTSAQKNPTAFYLCASSLMWLAGNTDTQYFGPGTRLTVL.

This chain links TRBV7-9 with TRBJ1-1; D remains ambiguous. CDR3 length: 14 residues. The germline V gene has CDR1 SEHNR and CDR2 FQNEAQ (reference sequence). Trimming removed 5 bases at V and 0 bases at J, with 10 bases between. This CDR3 reads CASSRELMNTEAFF. DNA of the CDR3: TGTGCCAGCAGCAGAGAATTGATGAACACTGAAGCTTTCTTT.

The genes are TRBV4-1 and TRBJ2-2; 14 positions match TRBD2. The CDR3 contains 17 residues. Germline loops: CDR1 MGHRA, CDR2 YSYEKL. V shed 4 bases, J shed 5 bases, and the junction held 6 bases outside the gene matches. CDR3 coding DNA: TGCGCCAGCAGCCGGGGGACTAGCGGGAGACGAACCGGGGAGCTGTTTTTT. It codes for CASSRGTSGRRTGELFF.